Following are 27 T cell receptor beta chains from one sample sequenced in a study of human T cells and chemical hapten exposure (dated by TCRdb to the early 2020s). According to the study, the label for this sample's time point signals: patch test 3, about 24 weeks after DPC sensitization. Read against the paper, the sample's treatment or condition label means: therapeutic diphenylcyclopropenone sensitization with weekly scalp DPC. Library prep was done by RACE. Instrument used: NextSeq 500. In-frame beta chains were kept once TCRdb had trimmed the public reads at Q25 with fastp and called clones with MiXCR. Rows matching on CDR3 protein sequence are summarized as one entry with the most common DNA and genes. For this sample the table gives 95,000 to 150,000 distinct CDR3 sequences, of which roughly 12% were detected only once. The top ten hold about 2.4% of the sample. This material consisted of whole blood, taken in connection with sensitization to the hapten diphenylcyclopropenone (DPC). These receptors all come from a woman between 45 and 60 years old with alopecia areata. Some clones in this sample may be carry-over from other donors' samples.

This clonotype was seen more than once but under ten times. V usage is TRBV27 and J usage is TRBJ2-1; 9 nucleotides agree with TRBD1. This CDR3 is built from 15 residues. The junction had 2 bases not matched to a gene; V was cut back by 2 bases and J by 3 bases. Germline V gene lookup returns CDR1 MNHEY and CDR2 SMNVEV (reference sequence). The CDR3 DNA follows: TGTGCCAGCAGTTTAGAGACAGGGGGCTACAATGAGCAGTTCTTC. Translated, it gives CASSLETGGYNEQFF.

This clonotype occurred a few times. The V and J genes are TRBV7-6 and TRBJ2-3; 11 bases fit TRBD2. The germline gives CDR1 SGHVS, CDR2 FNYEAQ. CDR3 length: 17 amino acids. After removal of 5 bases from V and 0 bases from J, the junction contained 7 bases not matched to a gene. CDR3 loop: CASSPLAGGRSTDTQYF. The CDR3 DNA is TGTGCCAGCAGCCCGTTAGCGGGGGGGCGGAGCACAGATACGCAGTATTTT.

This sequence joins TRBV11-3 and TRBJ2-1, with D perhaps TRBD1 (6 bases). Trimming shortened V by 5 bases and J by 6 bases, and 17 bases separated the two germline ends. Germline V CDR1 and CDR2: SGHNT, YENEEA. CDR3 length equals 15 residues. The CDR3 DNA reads TGTGCCAGCAGCCCCGAGGGGGTATCGTCCAATGAGCAGTTCTTC. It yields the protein CASSPEGVSSNEQFF.

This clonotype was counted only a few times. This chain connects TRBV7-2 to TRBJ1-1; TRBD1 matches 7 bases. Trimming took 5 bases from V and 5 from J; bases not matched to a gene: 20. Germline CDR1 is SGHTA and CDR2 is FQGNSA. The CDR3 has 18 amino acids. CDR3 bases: TGTGCCAGCAGCCCGCACTCCACCAGAGGTGCAGGGGGAACTGAAGCTTTCTTT. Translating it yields CASSPHSTRGAGGTEAFF. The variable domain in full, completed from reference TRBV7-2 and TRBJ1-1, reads GAGVSQSPSNKVTEKGKDVELRCDPISGHTALYWYRQSLGQGLEFLIYFQGNSAPDKSGLPSDRFSAERTGGSVSTLTIQRTQQEDSAVYLCASSPHSTRGAGGTEAFFGQGTRLTVV.

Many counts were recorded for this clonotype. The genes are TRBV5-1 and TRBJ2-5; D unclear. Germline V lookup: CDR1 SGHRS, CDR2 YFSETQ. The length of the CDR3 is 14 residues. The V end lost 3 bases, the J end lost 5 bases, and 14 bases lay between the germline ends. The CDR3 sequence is CASSSTLDGETQYF. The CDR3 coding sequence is TGCGCCAGCAGCTCTACACTGGACGGGGAGACCCAGTACTTC.

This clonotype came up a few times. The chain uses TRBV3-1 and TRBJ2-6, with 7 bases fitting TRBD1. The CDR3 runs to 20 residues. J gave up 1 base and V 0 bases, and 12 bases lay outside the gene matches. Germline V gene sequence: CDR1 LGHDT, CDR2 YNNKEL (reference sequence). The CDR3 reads CASSQDLVWTGISGANVLTF. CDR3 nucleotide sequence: TGTGCCAGCAGCCAAGACCTGGTGTGGACAGGAATATCTGGGGCCAACGTCCTGACTTTC.

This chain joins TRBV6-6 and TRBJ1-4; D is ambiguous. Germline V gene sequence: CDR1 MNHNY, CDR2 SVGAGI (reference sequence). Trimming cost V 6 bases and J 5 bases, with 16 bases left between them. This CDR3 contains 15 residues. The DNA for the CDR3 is TGTGCCAGCAGACGCCCAGGCAGCTTAAATGAAAAACTGTTTTTT. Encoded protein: CASRRPGSLNEKLFF.

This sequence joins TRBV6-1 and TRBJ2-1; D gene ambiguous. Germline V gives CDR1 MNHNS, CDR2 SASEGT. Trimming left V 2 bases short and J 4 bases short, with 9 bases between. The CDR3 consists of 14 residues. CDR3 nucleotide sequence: TGTGCCAGCAGTGAAAACAGTTGGTACAATGAGCAGTTCTTC. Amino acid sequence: CASSENSWYNEQFF.

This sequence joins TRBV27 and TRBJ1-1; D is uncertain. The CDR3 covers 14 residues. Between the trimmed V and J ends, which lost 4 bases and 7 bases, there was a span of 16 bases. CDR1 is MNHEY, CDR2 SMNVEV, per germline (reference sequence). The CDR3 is CASSYRDIEDEAFF. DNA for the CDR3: TGTGCCAGCAGTTATAGGGATATAGAAGATGAAGCTTTCTTT.

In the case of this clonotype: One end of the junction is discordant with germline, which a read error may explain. CDR3 sequence: CASSSSPESQYF. The CDR3 DNA follows: TGTGCCAGCAGTTCTAGCCCAGAGTCCCAGTACTTC. The chain joins TRBV2 to TRBJ2-5; TRBD2 might be the D (5 bases). The CDR3 covers 12 residues. Germline-derived CDR1 and CDR2 are SNHLY and FYNNEI.

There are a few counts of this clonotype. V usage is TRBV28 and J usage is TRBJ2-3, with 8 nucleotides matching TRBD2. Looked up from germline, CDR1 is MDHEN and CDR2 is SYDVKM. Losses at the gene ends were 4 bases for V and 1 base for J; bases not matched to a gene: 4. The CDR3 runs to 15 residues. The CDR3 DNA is TGTGCCAGCAGTTATGGTAGCGGGGGCACAGATACGCAGTATTTT. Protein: CASSYGSGGTDTQYF.

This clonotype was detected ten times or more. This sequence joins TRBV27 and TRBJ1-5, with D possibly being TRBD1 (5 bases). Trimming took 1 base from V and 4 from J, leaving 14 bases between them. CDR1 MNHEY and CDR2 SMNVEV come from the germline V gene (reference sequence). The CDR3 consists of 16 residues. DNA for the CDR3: TGTGCCAGCAGTTTATGTTCCGGGGGGAGTAATCAGCCCCAGCATTTT. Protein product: CASSLCSGGSNQPQHF.

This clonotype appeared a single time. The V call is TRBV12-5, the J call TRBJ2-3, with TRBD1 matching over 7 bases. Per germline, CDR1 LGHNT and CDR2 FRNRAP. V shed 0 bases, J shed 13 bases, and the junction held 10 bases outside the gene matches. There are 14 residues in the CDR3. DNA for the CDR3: TGTGCTAGTGGTTTGGTACAGGGGCCAAACGGGGAGTATTTT. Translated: CASGLVQGPNGEYF.

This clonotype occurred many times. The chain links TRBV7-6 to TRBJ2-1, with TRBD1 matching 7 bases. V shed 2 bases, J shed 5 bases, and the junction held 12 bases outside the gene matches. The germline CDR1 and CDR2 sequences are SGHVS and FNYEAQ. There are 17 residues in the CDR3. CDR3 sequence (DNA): TGTGCCAGCAGCTTATCCCCCCGGGGACAGATTGACAATGAGCAGTTCTTC. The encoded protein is CASSLSPRGQIDNEQFF.

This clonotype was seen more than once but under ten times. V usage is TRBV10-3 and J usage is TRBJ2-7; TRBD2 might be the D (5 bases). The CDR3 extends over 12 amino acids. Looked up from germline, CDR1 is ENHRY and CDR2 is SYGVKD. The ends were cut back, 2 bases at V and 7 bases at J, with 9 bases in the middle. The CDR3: CAISEPTGEQYF. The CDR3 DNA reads TGTGCCATCAGTGAGCCGACGGGGGAGCAGTACTTC.

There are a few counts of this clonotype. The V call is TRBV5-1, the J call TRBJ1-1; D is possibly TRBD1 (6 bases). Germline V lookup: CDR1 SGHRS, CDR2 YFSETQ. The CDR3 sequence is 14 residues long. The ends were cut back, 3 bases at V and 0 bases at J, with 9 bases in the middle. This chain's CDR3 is CASSSGTMNTEAFF. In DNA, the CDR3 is TGCGCCAGCAGCTCCGGGACAATGAACACTGAAGCTTTCTTT.

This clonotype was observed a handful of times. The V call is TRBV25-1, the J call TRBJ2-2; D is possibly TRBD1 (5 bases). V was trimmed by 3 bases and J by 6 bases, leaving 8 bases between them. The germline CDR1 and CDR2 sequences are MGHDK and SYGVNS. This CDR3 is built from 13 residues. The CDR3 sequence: CASSDRAAGELFF. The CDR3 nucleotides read TGTGCCAGCAGTGACAGGGCGGCCGGGGAGCTGTTTTTT. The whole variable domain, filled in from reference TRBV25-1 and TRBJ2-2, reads EADIYQTPRYLVIGTGKKITLECSQTMGHDKMYWYQQDPGMELHLIHYSYGVNSTEKGDLSSESTVSRIRTEHFPLTLESARPSHTSQYLCASSDRAAGELFFGEGSRLTVL.

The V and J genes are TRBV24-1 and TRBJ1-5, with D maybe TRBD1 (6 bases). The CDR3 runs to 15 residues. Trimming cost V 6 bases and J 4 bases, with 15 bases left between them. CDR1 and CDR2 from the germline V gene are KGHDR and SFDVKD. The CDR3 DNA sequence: TGTGCCACCAGTCAACCCGGAGGGGGTAATCAGCCCCAGCATTTT. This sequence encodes CATSQPGGGNQPQHF.

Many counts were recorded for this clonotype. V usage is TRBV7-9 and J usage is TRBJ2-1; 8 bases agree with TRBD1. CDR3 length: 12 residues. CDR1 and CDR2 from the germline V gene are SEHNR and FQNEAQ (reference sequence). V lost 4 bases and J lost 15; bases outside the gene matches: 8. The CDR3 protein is CASSSTGGGRFF. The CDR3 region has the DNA TGTGCCAGCAGCTCAACAGGGGGTGGACGGTTCTTC.

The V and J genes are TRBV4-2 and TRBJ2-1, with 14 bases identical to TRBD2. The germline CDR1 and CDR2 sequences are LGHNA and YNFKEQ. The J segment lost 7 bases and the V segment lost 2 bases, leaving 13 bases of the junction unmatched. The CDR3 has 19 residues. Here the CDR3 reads CASSQRIPGLAGDLNEQFF. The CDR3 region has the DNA TGTGCCAGCAGCCAACGCATACCGGGACTAGCGGGAGATTTGAATGAGCAGTTCTTC.

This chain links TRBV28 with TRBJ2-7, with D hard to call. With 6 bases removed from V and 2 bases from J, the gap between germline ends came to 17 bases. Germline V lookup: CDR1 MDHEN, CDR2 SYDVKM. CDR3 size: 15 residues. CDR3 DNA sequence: TGTGCCAGCAGCCAGATAAGGTCTTCCCCCTACGAGCAGTACTTC. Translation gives CASSQIRSSPYEQYF.

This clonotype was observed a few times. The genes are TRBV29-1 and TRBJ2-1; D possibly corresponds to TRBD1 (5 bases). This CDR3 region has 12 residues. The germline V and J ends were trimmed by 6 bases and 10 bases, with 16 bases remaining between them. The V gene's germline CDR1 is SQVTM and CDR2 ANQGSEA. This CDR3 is CSVAGQGWEQFF. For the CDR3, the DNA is TGCAGCGTCGCTGGGCAGGGCTGGGAGCAGTTCTTC.

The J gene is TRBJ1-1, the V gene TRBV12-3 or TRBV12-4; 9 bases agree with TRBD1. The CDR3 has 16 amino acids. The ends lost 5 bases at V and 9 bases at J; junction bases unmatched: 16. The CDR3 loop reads CASSRSQGAEPLKAFF. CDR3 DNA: TGTGCCAGCAGTCGATCACAGGGGGCAGAACCCTTGAAAGCTTTCTTT.

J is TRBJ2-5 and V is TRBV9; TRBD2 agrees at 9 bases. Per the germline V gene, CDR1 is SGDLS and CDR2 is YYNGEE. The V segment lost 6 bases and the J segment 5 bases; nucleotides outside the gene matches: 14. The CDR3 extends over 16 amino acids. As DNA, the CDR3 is TGTGCCAGCACCTTGGTAGCGGGAGATAAGGGTGAGACCCAGTACTTC. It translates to CASTLVAGDKGETQYF.

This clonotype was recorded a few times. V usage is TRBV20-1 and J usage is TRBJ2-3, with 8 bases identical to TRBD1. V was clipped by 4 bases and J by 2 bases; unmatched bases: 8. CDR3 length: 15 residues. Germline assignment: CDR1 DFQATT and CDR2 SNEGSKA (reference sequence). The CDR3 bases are TGCAGTGCTACTGGGTCGACAGGGGACACAGATACGCAGTATTTT. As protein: CSATGSTGDTDTQYF.

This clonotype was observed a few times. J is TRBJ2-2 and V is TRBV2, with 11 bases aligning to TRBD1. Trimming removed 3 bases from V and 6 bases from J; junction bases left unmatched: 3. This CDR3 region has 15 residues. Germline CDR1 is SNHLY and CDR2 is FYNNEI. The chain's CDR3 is CASSEGQGVAGELFF. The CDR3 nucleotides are TGTGCCAGCAGTGAGGGACAGGGGGTAGCCGGGGAGCTGTTTTTT.

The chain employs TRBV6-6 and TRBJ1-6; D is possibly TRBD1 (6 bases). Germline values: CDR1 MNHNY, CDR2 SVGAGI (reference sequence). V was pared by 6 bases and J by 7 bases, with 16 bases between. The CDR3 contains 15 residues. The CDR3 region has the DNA TGTGCCAGCAGCCCCTCCGGACAGACGAATTCACCCCTCCACTTT. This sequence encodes CASSPSGQTNSPLHF.